This T cell receptor beta chain emerged from a study of glioma-infiltrating T cells after dendritic cell vaccination. Overall study findings and caveats: Patients with more pretreatment TILs had longer time to progression and survival.

Libraries were prepared by immunoSEQ multiplex PCR; TCRdb keeps only in-frame clonotypes and omits some of them. The sample includes about 64,000 clones, approximately 89% of them seen just once. To note about this clone: The target antigen is unknown.

Time point noted: after dendritic cell vaccination, including at tumor progression/relapse. The CDR3 has 14 residues. Per germline, CDR1 SGHVS and CDR2 FNYEAQ. Trimming left V 4 bases short and J 1 base short, with 10 bases between. The sample was blood, taken after dendritic cell vaccination. V gene TRBV7-6 combines with J gene TRBJ1-1; tentative D call: TRBD1 (6 bases). The origin of this receptor is a human donor with glioblastoma. CDR3 protein: CASSSQGSNTEAFF. As DNA, the CDR3 is TGTGCCAGCAGCTCGCAGGGGTCGAACACTGAAGCTTTCTTT. The full variable domain, its missing parts supplied by reference TRBV7-6 and TRBJ1-1, is GAGVSQSPRYKVTKRGQDVALRCDPISGHVSLYWYRQALGQGPEFLTYFNYEAQQDKSGLPNDRFSAERPEGSISTLTIQRTEQRDSAMYRCASSSQGSNTEAFFGQGTRLTVV.